Listed below are T cell receptor beta chains from one sample, sequenced in a study of shared T cell receptors in the human thymus. Method: immunoSEQ multiplex PCR; TCRdb's copy keeps in-frame clones and lacks some. Of hundreds of thousands of clones detected, around 87% appear once; the ten largest clones hold over 0.008%. The sample was also reused in another study, on human thymus T cells.

Sequencing was performed on thymocytes. The receptor set was obtained from a boy younger than two with a congenital heart defect. CDR3s include the opening cysteine and the closing phenylalanine or tryptophan. D genes are given only for firm matches. The size entry is marked missing in some rows and otherwise reads once, few, many or a size class.

j_call: TRBJ2-7; clone_size: NA; d_call: NA; v_call: TRBV10-3; cdr3_aa: CAISDGRDYEQYF; cdr3_nt: TGTGCCATCAGTGATGGGAGAGACTACGAGCAGTACTTC
j_call: TRBJ1-5; clone_size: once; d_call: TRBD1; v_call: TRBV30; cdr3_aa: CAWSLGTGPNQPQHF; cdr3_nt: TGTGCCTGGAGCCTCGGGACAGGACCTAATCAGCCCCAGCATTTT
j_call: TRBJ1-2; clone_size: NA; d_call: NA; v_call: TRBV19; cdr3_aa: CASSIGSGHGYTF; cdr3_nt: TGTGCCAGTAGTATAGGTTCAGGGCATGGCTACACCTTC
j_call: TRBJ1-6; clone_size: once; d_call: NA; v_call: TRBV10-3; cdr3_aa: CASGGWNSPLHF; cdr3_nt: TGTGCATCTGGAGGGTGGAATTCACCCCTCCACTTT
j_call: TRBJ2-7; clone_size: NA; d_call: TRBD2; v_call: TRBV7-3; cdr3_aa: CASSLLAGGEQYF; cdr3_nt: TGTGCCAGCAGCCTCCTAGCGGGGGGAGAGCAGTACTTC
j_call: TRBJ1-2; clone_size: NA; d_call: NA; v_call: TRBV14; cdr3_aa: CASRPSGKINYGYTF; cdr3_nt: TGTGCCAGCAGGCCCTCAGGCAAGATTAACTATGGCTACACCTTC
j_call: TRBJ2-5; clone_size: NA; d_call: TRBD2; v_call: TRBV7-6; cdr3_aa: CASSFRLAGMQETQYF; cdr3_nt: TGTGCCAGCAGCTTCCGACTAGCGGGGATGCAAGAGACCCAGTACTTC
j_call: TRBJ2-5; clone_size: NA; d_call: TRBD2; v_call: TRBV7-2; cdr3_aa: CASSLAKRGGRETQYF; cdr3_nt: TGTGCCAGCAGCTTAGCGAAGCGGGGGGGCCGAGAGACCCAGTACTTC
j_call: TRBJ2-4; clone_size: NA; d_call: NA; v_call: TRBV5-6; cdr3_aa: CASSPGRGGAKNIQYF; cdr3_nt: TGTGCCAGCAGCCCTGGGCGTGGAGGGGCCAAAAACATTCAGTACTTC
j_call: TRBJ2-1; clone_size: NA; d_call: TRBD2; v_call: TRBV5-1; cdr3_aa: CASRGLAEYNEQFF; cdr3_nt: TGCGCCAGCAGGGGACTAGCGGAATACAATGAGCAGTTCTTC
j_call: TRBJ1-1; clone_size: NA; d_call: TRBD1; v_call: TRBV6-1; cdr3_aa: CASRPGQGTEAFF; cdr3_nt: TGTGCCAGCAGGCCGGGACAGGGCACTGAAGCTTTCTTT
j_call: TRBJ2-6; clone_size: NA; d_call: TRBD2; v_call: TRBV4-3; cdr3_aa: CASSHARSGGDPGGANVLTF; cdr3_nt: TGCGCCAGCAGCCACGCCCGGAGCGGGGGGGACCCTGGTGGGGCCAACGTCCTGACTTTC
j_call: TRBJ2-1; clone_size: NA; d_call: NA; v_call: TRBV15; cdr3_aa: CATSGGGTNEQFF; cdr3_nt: TGTGCCACCAGCGGCGGGGGCACCAATGAGCAGTTCTTC
j_call: TRBJ2-7; clone_size: NA; d_call: NA; v_call: TRBV27; cdr3_aa: CASSSGHSSYEQYF; cdr3_nt: TGTGCCAGCAGTTCCGGACATAGCTCCTACGAGCAGTACTTC
j_call: TRBJ2-7; clone_size: once; d_call: TRBD2; v_call: TRBV6-1; cdr3_aa: CASSERGLAGGPNRHEQYF; cdr3_nt: TGTGCCAGCAGTGAAAGGGGACTAGCGGGAGGGCCCAATCGGCACGAGCAGTACTTC
j_call: TRBJ2-3; clone_size: NA; d_call: TRBD2; v_call: TRBV11-2; cdr3_aa: CASSLGGSSPTDTQYF; cdr3_nt: TGTGCCAGCAGCTTGGGGGGGAGTTCTCCCACAGATACGCAGTATTTT
j_call: TRBJ1-1; clone_size: NA; d_call: NA; v_call: TRBV18; cdr3_aa: CASSRPGNTEAFF; cdr3_nt: TGTGCCAGCTCACGGCCTGGGAACACTGAAGCTTTCTTT
j_call: TRBJ2-7; clone_size: once; d_call: TRBD1; v_call: TRBV14; cdr3_aa: CASSRNRGHNYEQYF; cdr3_nt: TGTGCCAGCAGCCGGAACAGGGGGCACAACTACGAGCAGTACTTC
j_call: TRBJ2-3; clone_size: NA; d_call: TRBD2; v_call: TRBV11-2; cdr3_aa: CASSQVPGLALTDTQYF; cdr3_nt: TGTGCCAGCAGCCAAGTCCCGGGACTAGCCCTCACAGATACGCAGTATTTT
j_call: TRBJ2-5; clone_size: once; d_call: TRBD2; v_call: TRBV7-2; cdr3_aa: CASSLGREGPLETQYF; cdr3_nt: TGTGCCAGCAGCTTAGGACGGGAGGGCCCATTGGAGACCCAGTACTTC
j_call: TRBJ1-2; clone_size: NA; d_call: NA; v_call: TRBV28; cdr3_aa: CASSSQGYGYTF; cdr3_nt: TGTGCCAGCAGTTCACAGGGCTATGGCTACACCTTC
j_call: TRBJ2-5; clone_size: NA; d_call: NA; v_call: TRBV27; cdr3_aa: CASSSASGQRETQYF; cdr3_nt: TGTGCCAGCAGTTCAGCGTCGGGTCAACGGGAGACCCAGTACTTC
j_call: TRBJ2-2; clone_size: NA; d_call: TRBD1; v_call: TRBV6-1; cdr3_aa: CASSASAGTGTLSTGELFF; cdr3_nt: TGTGCCAGCAGTGCCTCCGCCGGGACAGGGACATTGAGCACCGGGGAGCTGTTTTTT
j_call: TRBJ2-2; clone_size: NA; d_call: NA; v_call: TRBV5-6; cdr3_aa: CASSLRGRMTFANTGELFF; cdr3_nt: TGTGCCAGCAGCTTGAGGGGCAGGATGACCTTCGCGAACACCGGGGAGCTGTTTTTT
j_call: TRBJ2-3; clone_size: NA; d_call: TRBD2; v_call: TRBV14; cdr3_aa: CASSQDIAGTPTDTQYF; cdr3_nt: TGTGCCAGCAGCCAAGATATAGCGGGGACCCCCACAGATACGCAGTATTTT
j_call: TRBJ2-7; clone_size: NA; d_call: TRBD1; v_call: TRBV6-1; cdr3_aa: CASSRGTAAYEQYF; cdr3_nt: TGTGCCAGCAGTAGAGGGACAGCCGCCTACGAGCAGTACTTC
j_call: TRBJ2-1; clone_size: NA; d_call: NA; v_call: TRBV10-3; cdr3_aa: CAISVAPSGAPFHNEQFF; cdr3_nt: TGTGCCATCAGTGTGGCCCCTTCAGGGGCCCCCTTCCACAATGAGCAGTTCTTC
j_call: TRBJ2-3; clone_size: NA; d_call: TRBD2; v_call: TRBV11-2; cdr3_aa: CASSSTGTSGRACTDTQYF; cdr3_nt: TGTGCCAGCAGCTCAACCGGGACTAGCGGGAGGGCCTGTACAGATACGCAGTATTTT
j_call: TRBJ2-1; clone_size: NA; d_call: TRBD2; v_call: TRBV5-1; cdr3_aa: CASSSNQLRDYGRSYNEQFF; cdr3_nt: TGCGCCAGCAGCTCAAACCAATTAAGGGACTATGGGAGGTCCTACAATGAGCAGTTCTTC
j_call: TRBJ2-5; clone_size: NA; d_call: TRBD1; v_call: TRBV9; cdr3_aa: CASSGWDRGRETQYF; cdr3_nt: TGTGCCAGCAGCGGTTGGGACAGGGGGCGGGAGACCCAGTACTTC
j_call: TRBJ1-4; clone_size: NA; d_call: TRBD1; v_call: TRBV7-9; cdr3_aa: CASSPLATGDEKLFF; cdr3_nt: TGTGCCAGCAGCCCGCTAGCGACAGGGGACGAAAAACTGTTTTTT
j_call: TRBJ2-5; clone_size: NA; d_call: NA; v_call: TRBV4-3; cdr3_aa: CASSQVMVRGQETQYF; cdr3_nt: TGCGCCAGCAGCCAAGTGATGGTTCGGGGGCAAGAGACCCAGTACTTC